Sequencing of this TCR beta chain was carried out in a study of T cells after posttransplantation cyclophosphamide. Per the germline V gene, CDR1 is SGDLS and CDR2 is YYNGEE. V lost 4 bases to trimming and J lost 1 base, with 14 bases between them. The CDR3 runs to 15 residues. The method was immunoSEQ multiplex PCR; TCRdb's version includes in-frame clones alone and lacks a portion of them. The repertoire holds about 22,000 clones, with 89% as singletons. Controls had myeloablative marrow grafts with methotrexate and calcineurin inhibitor, sampled at 1 year. The material sequenced was PBMCs, taken after an allogeneic stem cell transplant with a calcineurin inhibitor and methotrexate. The clonotype originates from a female patient in her 50s who received an allogeneic stem cell transplant from an unrelated donor, was CMV-positive, and had chronic GVHD only. The T cells may come from the graft donor. V usage is TRBV9 and J usage is TRBJ1-1; D is unresolved. The CDR3 reads CASSPGRETNTEAFF. In DNA form, the CDR3 reads TGTGCCAGCAGCCCAGGACGGGAAACGAACACTGAAGCTTTCTTT.